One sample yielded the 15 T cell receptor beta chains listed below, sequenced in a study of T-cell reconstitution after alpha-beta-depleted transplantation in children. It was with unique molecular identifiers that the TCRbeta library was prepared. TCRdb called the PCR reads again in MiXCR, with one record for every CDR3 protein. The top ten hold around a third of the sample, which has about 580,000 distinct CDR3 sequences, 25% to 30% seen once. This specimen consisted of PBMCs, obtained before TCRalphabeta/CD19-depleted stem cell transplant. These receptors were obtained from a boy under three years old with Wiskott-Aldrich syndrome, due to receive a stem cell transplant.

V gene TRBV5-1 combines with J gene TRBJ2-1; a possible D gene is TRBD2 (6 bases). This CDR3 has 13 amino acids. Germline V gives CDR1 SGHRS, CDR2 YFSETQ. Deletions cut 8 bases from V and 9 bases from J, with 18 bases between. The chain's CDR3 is CASRLVRAAEQFF. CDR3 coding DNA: TGCGCCAGTCGACTAGTAAGAGCAGCTGAGCAGTTCTTC.

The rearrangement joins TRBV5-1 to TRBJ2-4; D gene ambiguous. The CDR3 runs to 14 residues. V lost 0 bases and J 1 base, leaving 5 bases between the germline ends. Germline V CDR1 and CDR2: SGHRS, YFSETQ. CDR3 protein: CASSLGDAKNIQYF. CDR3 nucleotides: TGCGCCAGCAGCTTGGGAGACGCCAAAAACATTCAGTACTTC.

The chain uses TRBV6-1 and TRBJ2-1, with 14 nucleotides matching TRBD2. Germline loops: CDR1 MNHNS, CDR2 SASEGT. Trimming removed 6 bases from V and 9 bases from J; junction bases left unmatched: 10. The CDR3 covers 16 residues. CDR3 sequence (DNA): TGTGCCAGCAGATCGTTAGGGACTAGCGGGAGTATTGAGCAGTTCTTC. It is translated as CASRSLGTSGSIEQFF.

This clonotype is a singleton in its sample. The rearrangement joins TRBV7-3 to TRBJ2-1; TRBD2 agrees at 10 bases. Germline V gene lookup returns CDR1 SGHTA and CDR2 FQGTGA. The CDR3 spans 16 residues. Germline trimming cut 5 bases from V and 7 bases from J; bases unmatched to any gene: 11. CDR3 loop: CASSQRAGGSWNEQFF. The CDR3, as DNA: TGTGCCAGCAGCCAAAGAGCGGGAGGGTCTTGGAATGAGCAGTTCTTC.

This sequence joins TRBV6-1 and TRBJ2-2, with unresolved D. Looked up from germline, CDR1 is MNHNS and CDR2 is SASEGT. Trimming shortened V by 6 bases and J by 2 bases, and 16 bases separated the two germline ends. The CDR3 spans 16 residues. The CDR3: CASRGRVGTNTGELFF. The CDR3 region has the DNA TGTGCCAGCAGAGGCCGAGTGGGTACTAACACCGGGGAGCTGTTTTTT.

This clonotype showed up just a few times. DNA of the CDR3: TGTGCCAGCAGCTTATCGGGACACACCTATGGCTACACCTTC. This sequence encodes CASSLSGHTYGYTF. The chain joins TRBV7-8 to TRBJ1-2; perhaps TRBD1 as D (6 bases). CDR3 length equals 14 residues. V lost 2 bases and J lost 4, with 11 bases in between. Germline V gene data show CDR1 as SGHVS and CDR2 as FQNEAQ.

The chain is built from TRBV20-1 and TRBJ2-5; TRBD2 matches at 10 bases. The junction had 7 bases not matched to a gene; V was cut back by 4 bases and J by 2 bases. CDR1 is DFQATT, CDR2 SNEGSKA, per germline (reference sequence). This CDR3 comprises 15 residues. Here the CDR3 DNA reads TGCAGTGCTATGAGAGCGGGAGGGTTTCAAGAGACCCAGTACTTC. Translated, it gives CSAMRAGGFQETQYF.

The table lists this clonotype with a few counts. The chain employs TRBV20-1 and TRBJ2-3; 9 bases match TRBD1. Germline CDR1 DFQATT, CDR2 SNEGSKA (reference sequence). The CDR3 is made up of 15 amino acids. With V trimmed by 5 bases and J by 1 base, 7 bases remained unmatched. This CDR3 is CSASLRDRGTDTQYF. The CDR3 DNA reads TGCAGTGCTTCCCTTAGGGACAGGGGCACAGATACGCAGTATTTT.

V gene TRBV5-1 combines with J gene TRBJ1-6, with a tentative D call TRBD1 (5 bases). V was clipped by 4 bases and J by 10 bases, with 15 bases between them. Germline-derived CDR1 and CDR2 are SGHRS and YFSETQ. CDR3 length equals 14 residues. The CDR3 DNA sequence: TGCGCCAGCAGCCCCGCCCGTGGGGGATCACCCCTCCACTTT. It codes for CASSPARGGSPLHF.

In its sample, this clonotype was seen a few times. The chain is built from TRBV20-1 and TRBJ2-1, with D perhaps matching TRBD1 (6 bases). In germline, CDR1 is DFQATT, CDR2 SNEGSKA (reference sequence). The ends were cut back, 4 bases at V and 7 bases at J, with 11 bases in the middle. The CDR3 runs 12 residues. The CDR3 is CSATTGFNEQFF. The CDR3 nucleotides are TGCAGTGCTACTACAGGGTTTAATGAGCAGTTCTTC.

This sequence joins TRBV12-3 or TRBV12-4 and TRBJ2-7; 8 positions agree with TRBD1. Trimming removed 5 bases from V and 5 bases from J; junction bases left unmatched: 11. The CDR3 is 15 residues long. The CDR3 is CASSPYDRGGHEQYF. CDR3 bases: TGTGCCAGCAGTCCCTATGACAGGGGAGGTCACGAGCAGTACTTC.

This CDR3 is CASGPGLASASDEQFF. CDR3 DNA sequence: TGCGCCAGTGGGCCGGGACTAGCGTCTGCGAGCGATGAGCAGTTCTTC. The V and J genes are TRBV5-1 and TRBJ2-1, with TRBD2 identical over 10 bases. Germline V gene data show CDR1 as SGHRS and CDR2 as YFSETQ. The CDR3 sequence is 16 residues long. V lost 8 bases to trimming and J lost 8 bases; unmatched junction nucleotides: 16.

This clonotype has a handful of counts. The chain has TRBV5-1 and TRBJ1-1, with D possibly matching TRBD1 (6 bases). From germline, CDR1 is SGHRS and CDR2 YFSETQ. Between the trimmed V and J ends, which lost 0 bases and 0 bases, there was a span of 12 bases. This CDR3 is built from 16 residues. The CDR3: CASSLASDRMNTEAFF. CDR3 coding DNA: TGCGCCAGCAGCTTGGCTTCCGACAGGATGAACACTGAAGCTTTCTTT. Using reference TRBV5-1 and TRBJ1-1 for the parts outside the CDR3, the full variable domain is KAGVTQTPRYLIKTRGQQVTLSCSPISGHRSVSWYQQTPGQGLQFLFEYFSETQRNKGNFPGRFSGRQFSNSRSEMNVSTLELGDSALYLCASSLASDRMNTEAFFGQGTRLTVV.

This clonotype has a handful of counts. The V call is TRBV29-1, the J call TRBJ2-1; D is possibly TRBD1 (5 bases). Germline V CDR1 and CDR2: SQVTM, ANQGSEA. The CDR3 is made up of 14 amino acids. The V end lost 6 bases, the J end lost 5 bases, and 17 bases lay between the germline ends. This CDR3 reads CSVTGPGIDNEQFF. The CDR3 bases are TGCAGCGTGACGGGTCCAGGGATCGACAATGAGCAGTTCTTC.

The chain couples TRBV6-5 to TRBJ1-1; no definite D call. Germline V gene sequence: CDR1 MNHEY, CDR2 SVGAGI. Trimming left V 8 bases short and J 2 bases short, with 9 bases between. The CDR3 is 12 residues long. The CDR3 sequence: CASLGPNTEAFF. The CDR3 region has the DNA TGTGCCAGCCTCGGTCCTAACACTGAAGCTTTCTTT.